A single sample is the source of the 20 T cell receptor beta chains below, sequenced in a study of T cell changes during pregnancy in multiple sclerosis. TCRdb's copy holds only in-frame clones and misses some; the assay was immunoSEQ multiplex PCR. The sample records 70,000 to 90,000 clones, roughly 91% being singletons. Sequences were derived from peripheral blood, sampled in the first trimester of pregnancy. Receptors were obtained from a female donor with multiple sclerosis, enrolled in a pregnancy study.

J is TRBJ1-1 and V is TRBV10-3, with unresolved D. The CDR3 has 11 amino acids. The V end lost 1 base, the J end lost 5 bases, and 2 bases lay between the germline ends. The germline gives CDR1 ENHRY, CDR2 SYGVKD. The CDR3 spells CAISELTEAFF. The CDR3 region has the DNA TGTGCCATCAGTGAGTTAACTGAAGCTTTCTTT.

The chain has TRBV6-5 and TRBJ2-1; 8 bases map to TRBD1. V was clipped by 2 bases and J by 5 bases; unmatched bases: 5. Germline lookup yields CDR1 MNHEY and CDR2 SVGAGI. The CDR3 covers 15 residues. The CDR3 protein is CASSYMDRVNNEQFF. DNA of the CDR3: TGTGCCAGCAGTTACATGGACAGGGTCAACAATGAGCAGTTCTTC.

This clone came up once. The CDR3 protein is CASSSHRGITGELFF. The DNA for the CDR3 is TGTGCCAGCAGTTCCCACAGGGGAATCACCGGGGAGCTGTTTTTT. This chain links TRBV28 with TRBJ2-2, with TRBD1 identical over 7 bases. V lost 4 bases to trimming and J lost 4 bases; unmatched junction nucleotides: 6. This CDR3 is built from 15 residues. The germline V gene encodes CDR1 MDHEN and CDR2 SYDVKM.

The chain carries TRBV15 and TRBJ1-1; D uncertain. This CDR3 contains 11 residues. CDR1 is LNHNV, CDR2 YYDKDF, per germline (reference sequence). Trimming removed 1 base from V and 8 bases from J, with 5 bases in between. DNA for the CDR3: TGTGCCACCAGCAGAGGCGGAGAAGCTTTCTTT. Protein: CATSRGGEAFF.

The chain combines TRBV30 with TRBJ2-1; 13 bases agree with TRBD2. The germline CDR1 and CDR2 sequences are GTSNPN and SVGIG (reference sequence). V was clipped by 7 bases and J by 4 bases; unmatched bases: 7. This CDR3 has 15 amino acids. CDR3 sequence (DNA): TGTGCCTTAATCCCGGGACTAGCGGGGTACAATGAGCAGTTCTTC. It translates to CALIPGLAGYNEQFF.

This clone appeared once. The chain uses TRBV27 and TRBJ2-7; D is unresolved. With 6 bases removed from V and 7 bases from J, the gap between germline ends came to 13 bases. This CDR3 region has 12 residues. Germline assignment: CDR1 MNHEY and CDR2 SMNVEV (reference sequence). As DNA, the CDR3 is TGTGCCAGCAGACGAACCGCGAGTGAGCAGTACTTC. Translation gives CASRRTASEQYF.

The V and J genes are TRBV27 and TRBJ1-3; D is possibly TRBD1 (5 bases). Germline V gene data show CDR1 as MNHEY and CDR2 as SMNVEV (reference sequence). The CDR3 length is 15 residues. V shed 6 bases and J shed 0 bases, with 12 bases lying between them. DNA for the CDR3: TGTGCCAGCAGCCGGGGGGGGAGCTCTGGAAACACCATATATTTT. It specifies CASSRGGSSGNTIYF.

This chain links TRBV10-3 with TRBJ1-5; a weak D match, TRBD1 (6 bases). This CDR3 is built from 13 residues. Trimming left V 10 bases short and J 5 bases short, with 15 bases between. In germline, CDR1 is ENHRY, CDR2 SYGVKD. In DNA, the CDR3 is TGTGCCACACAGACAGGAAACGATCAGCCCCAGCATTTT. It yields the protein CATQTGNDQPQHF.

This sequence joins TRBV7-3 and TRBJ1-5; 11 bases are shared with TRBD1. The ends lost 1 base at V and 2 bases at J; junction bases unmatched: 19. CDR1 and CDR2 from the germline V gene are SGHTA and FQGTGA. This CDR3 has 22 amino acids. The CDR3 region has the DNA TGTGCCAGCAGCTTAATGGTAAGGGGACAGGGGGTTTTTGGCGAGCGCAATCAGCCCCAGCATTTT. Translating gives CASSLMVRGQGVFGERNQPQHF.

This chain links TRBV7-2 with TRBJ2-7; TRBD1 agrees at 9 bases. The ends lost 1 base at V and 6 bases at J; junction bases unmatched: 7. The CDR3 loop spans 15 amino acids. The germline gives CDR1 SGHTA, CDR2 FQGNSA. The DNA for the CDR3 is TGTGCCAGCAGCTTAGGGGACAGGGCTTTGAGCGAGCAGTACTTC. It is translated as CASSLGDRALSEQYF.

The J gene is TRBJ2-3, the V gene TRBV6-6; possible D gene TRBD2, 5 bases. The germline V gene encodes CDR1 MNHNY and CDR2 SVGAGI (reference sequence). The CDR3 contains 14 residues. Trimming shortened V by 4 bases and J by 4 bases, and 12 bases separated the two germline ends. The CDR3 region is CASSSREWADTQYF. The CDR3 nucleotides read TGTGCCAGCAGTTCGAGGGAATGGGCAGATACGCAGTATTTT.

The chain uses TRBV6-1 and TRBJ2-1; D is possibly TRBD2 (6 bases). This CDR3 is 17 amino acids long. V was shortened by 4 bases and J by 4 bases, with 20 bases between the two germline ends. The germline gives CDR1 MNHNS, CDR2 SASEGT. CDR3 bases: TGTGCCAGCAGTGCACTAAGGGTCGGGAGATCTTACAATGAGCAGTTCTTC. Protein sequence: CASSALRVGRSYNEQFF.

The V gene is TRBV28, the J gene TRBJ2-7; 7 bases agree with TRBD2. Looked up from germline, CDR1 is MDHEN and CDR2 is SYDVKM. The J segment lost 4 bases and the V segment lost 3 bases, leaving 12 bases of the junction unmatched. This CDR3 has 16 amino acids. The CDR3: CASSLVSSGLFYEQYF. CDR3 sequence (DNA): TGTGCCAGCAGTTTGGTCTCTAGCGGTTTATTTTACGAGCAGTACTTC.

The chain combines TRBV5-1 with TRBJ2-1, with TRBD2 matching over 10 bases. CDR1 and CDR2 from the germline V gene are SGHRS and YFSETQ. The V gene end was trimmed by 2 bases and the J gene end by 9 bases; junction bases not matched to a gene: 5. This CDR3 has 14 residues. CDR3 DNA: TGCGCCAGCAGCTTTAGCGGGAGGAAGGGTGAGCAGTTCTTC. Translation: CASSFSGRKGEQFF.

The chain employs TRBV7-8 and TRBJ1-1, with D tentatively TRBD1 (5 bases). The CDR3 sequence is 15 residues long. The V gene's germline CDR1 is SGHVS and CDR2 FQNEAQ. V shed 0 bases and J shed 5 bases, with 13 bases lying between them. The CDR3 loop is CASSLAYGGQTEAFF. Here the CDR3 DNA reads TGTGCCAGCAGCTTAGCGTACGGGGGTCAGACTGAAGCTTTCTTT.

This clone was seen once. V is TRBV6-4 and J is TRBJ2-5; 12 bases map to TRBD1. This CDR3 comprises 17 residues. The junction had 10 bases not matched to a gene; V was cut back by 6 bases and J by 2 bases. CDR1 and CDR2 from the germline V gene are MRHNA and SNTAGT. CDR3 sequence (DNA): TGTGCCAGCAGGGGGACAGGGGGCGGGAGGGGGCAAGAGACCCAGTACTTC. This gives the protein CASRGTGGGRGQETQYF.

The chain recombines TRBV5-1 with TRBJ2-1; D is perhaps TRBD2 (6 bases). The germline V gene encodes CDR1 SGHRS and CDR2 YFSETQ. The CDR3 spans 16 residues. V was cut by 0 bases and J by 0 bases, with 10 bases left in between. This chain's CDR3 is CASSLEGLFSYNEQFF. Here the CDR3 DNA reads TGCGCCAGCAGCTTGGAGGGACTCTTCTCCTACAATGAGCAGTTCTTC.

This clone appeared once. V is TRBV2 and J is TRBJ2-1; 8 bases line up with TRBD2. This CDR3 has 16 residues. Germline CDR1 is SNHLY and CDR2 is FYNNEI. The junction had 9 bases not matched to a gene; V was cut back by 8 bases and J by 0 bases. CDR3 residues: CASYRRAGGSYNEQFF. In nucleotides, the CDR3 is TGTGCCAGCTATCGACGGGCGGGGGGCTCCTACAATGAGCAGTTCTTC.

The V and J genes are TRBV5-1 and TRBJ2-1, with a tentative D call TRBD1 (6 bases). Germline assignment: CDR1 SGHRS and CDR2 YFSETQ. V lost 4 bases and J 2 bases, leaving 10 bases between the germline ends. CDR3 length equals 14 residues. The CDR3 is CASSPRGTYNEQFF. The DNA of the CDR3 is TGCGCCAGCAGCCCCAGGGGAACCTACAATGAGCAGTTCTTC.

The CDR3 coding sequence is TGTGCCAGTAGTCTTCGACAGGTGCTACCTCTTGATTCACCCCTCCACTTT. Its protein is CASSLRQVLPLDSPLHF. This rearrangement joins TRBV19 to TRBJ1-6, with D perhaps TRBD1 (6 bases). V was pared by 5 bases and J by 8 bases, with 22 bases between. Germline values: CDR1 LNHDA, CDR2 SQIVND (reference sequence). The CDR3 totals 17 residues.